This TCR beta chain came from a study of vaccination and CD4 T cells after COVID-19. Whole-study findings and limits: Only post-vaccination samples contained a median approximately 84% of the reactive clones in convalescent patients.

For this clonotype: What it binds is unknown.

The Oncomine TCR Beta short-read assay sequenced DNA from cultured CD4+ T cells. Via MiXCR, TCRdb re-called the PCR reads, giving one row per CDR3 protein. Of 2,900 or so distinct CDR3 sequences in the sample, approximately 30% were seen once. Treatment defined: approximately 10-day PBMC culture with coronavirus spike peptide pools or control peptides (ViraFEST assay). Germline V gives CDR1 DFQATT, CDR2 SNEGSKA (reference sequence). Trimming cost V 3 bases and J 1 base, with 6 bases left between them. The CDR3 loop spans 12 amino acids. The sample comprised CD4+ T cells from blood, cultured in vitro. The rearrangement joins TRBV20-1 to TRBJ2-5, with D hard to call. The receptor comes from a human donor who had recovered from COVID-19. This CDR3 reads CSARGIQETQYF. CDR3 coding DNA: TGCAGTGCTAGGGGGATCCAAGAGACCCAGTACTTC.